These 28 T cell receptor beta chains were all obtained from the same sample, sequenced in a study of PD-1 blockade in classical Hodgkin lymphoma. Some clones are missing from TCRdb's copy, which holds only in-frame ones; the method was immunoSEQ multiplex PCR. The table includes about 33,000 clones, 90% to 95% detected once. The sample's time point: newly diagnosed, previously untreated cHL patient sample. The source material was peripheral blood mononuclear cells (PBMCs). All receptors derive from a human donor with classical Hodgkin lymphoma.

The chain combines TRBV11-2 with TRBJ1-3; possible D gene TRBD1, 5 bases. Trimming took 3 bases from V and 2 from J, leaving 8 bases between them. The germline V gene encodes CDR1 SGHAT and CDR2 FQNNGV. The CDR3 is made up of 14 amino acids. CDR3 sequence (DNA): TGTGCCAGCAGCTTTCAGGGTCCTGGAAACACCATATATTTT. This translates into CASSFQGPGNTIYF.

V is TRBV19 and J is TRBJ2-1; no clear D. This CDR3 spans 14 amino acids. Germline values: CDR1 LNHDA, CDR2 SQIVND (reference sequence). V lost 8 bases to trimming and J lost 1 base, with 12 bases between them. The CDR3 DNA reads as TGTGCCAGTCGTCCCACACAATCCTACAATGAGCAGTTCTTC. Its translation: CASRPTQSYNEQFF.

This chain joins TRBV30 and TRBJ2-5; the D call may be TRBD1 or TRBD2 (5 bases each). The CDR3 has 17 amino acids. Germline loops: CDR1 GTSNPN, CDR2 SVGIG (reference sequence). V shed 0 bases and J shed 2 bases, with 19 bases lying between them. The CDR3 loop reads CAWSVGRGLRTQETQYF. CDR3 nucleotide sequence: TGTGCCTGGAGTGTGGGGCGAGGGTTGCGGACTCAAGAGACCCAGTACTTC.

The chain uses TRBV5-6 and TRBJ2-1; D not certain. V lost 1 base to trimming and J lost 5 bases, with 13 bases between them. Looked up from germline, CDR1 is SGHDT and CDR2 is YYEEEE. The CDR3 length is 15 residues. The CDR3 DNA follows: TGTGCCAGCAGCTTGTGGGTTACCTACCACAATGAGCAGTTCTTC. This sequence encodes CASSLWVTYHNEQFF.

CDR3 DNA: TGCGCCAGCAGCTTGGCCTCCATGGATAGCGGGAGTGGTAGGGGTGAGCAGTTCTTC. It encodes CASSLASMDSGSGRGEQFF. This sequence joins TRBV5-1 and TRBJ2-1; 9 bases fit TRBD2. Germline V gene data show CDR1 as SGHRS and CDR2 as YFSETQ. CDR3 length equals 19 residues. With V trimmed by 0 bases and J by 9 bases, 19 bases remained unmatched.

This chain uses TRBV5-4 with TRBJ2-2; weak D call: TRBD1 (5 bases). The V and J ends lost 0 bases and 5 bases respectively, with 11 bases between them. Germline V gene sequence: CDR1 SGHNT, CDR2 YYREEE (reference sequence). This CDR3 is 15 amino acids long. CDR3 nucleotides: TGTGCCAGCAGCTTGGTGCAGGGTCGTACCGGGGAGCTGTTTTTT. Its translation is CASSLVQGRTGELFF.

The chain carries TRBV14 and TRBJ1-1, with D unclear. Germline-derived CDR1 and CDR2 are SGHDN and FVKESK. This CDR3 has 16 amino acids. Deletions cut 3 bases from V and 0 bases from J, with 14 bases between. CDR3 sequence (DNA): TGTGCCAGCAGCCACGGGGTTTTGGGGATGAACACTGAAGCTTTCTTT. Its protein is CASSHGVLGMNTEAFF. Drawing the rest from reference TRBV14 and TRBJ1-1, the complete variable domain is EAGVTQFPSHSVIEKGQTVTLRCDPISGHDNLYWYRRVMGKEIKFLLHFVKESKQDESGMPNNRFLAERTGGTYSTLKVQPAELEDSGVYFCASSHGVLGMNTEAFFGQGTRLTVV.

The chain employs TRBV2 and TRBJ2-1; weak D call: TRBD2 (5 bases). Trimming removed 7 bases at V and 10 bases at J, with 20 bases between. Germline lookup yields CDR1 SNHLY and CDR2 FYNNEI. This CDR3 is built from 14 residues. CDR3 DNA: TGTGCCAGCATTGCTCGCGGGCTGAGGGAGGAGCAGTTCTTC. It encodes CASIARGLREEQFF.

The rearrangement joins TRBV19 to TRBJ1-5; no reliable D call. Germline CDR1 LNHDA, CDR2 SQIVND (reference sequence). Trimming stripped 4 bases from V and 2 bases from J, with 6 bases between. This CDR3 contains 13 residues. The CDR3 region is CASSSGGNQPQHF. Here the CDR3 DNA reads TGTGCCAGTAGTAGTGGTGGCAATCAGCCCCAGCATTTT.

The rearrangement uses TRBV29-1 and TRBJ2-5; 7 bases match TRBD1. There are 14 residues in the CDR3. The V and J ends lost 6 bases and 2 bases, in that order; junction bases with no gene match: 9. Looked up from germline, CDR1 is SQVTM and CDR2 is ANQGSEA. The CDR3: CSVVRQGRQETQYF. The CDR3, as DNA: TGCAGCGTGGTCCGACAGGGCCGTCAAGAGACCCAGTACTTC.

The V and J genes are TRBV6-1 and TRBJ2-7; the match to TRBD1 covers 10 bases. Trimming at V came to 2 bases and at J to 4 bases, leaving 5 bases not matched to a gene. The CDR3 runs to 15 residues. CDR1 is MNHNS and CDR2 is SASEGT in the germline V gene. CDR3 sequence: CASSETWTGGYEQYF. The CDR3 DNA follows: TGTGCCAGCAGTGAAACGTGGACAGGGGGGTACGAGCAGTACTTC.

The V call is TRBV6-4, the J call TRBJ2-1; possibly TRBD2 for D (5 bases). This CDR3 is built from 15 residues. Germline assignment: CDR1 MRHNA and CDR2 SNTAGT. Trimming left V 6 bases short and J 0 bases short, with 12 bases between. CDR3 sequence (DNA): TGTGCCAGCAGCCGGAGGTCTAACTCCTACAATGAGCAGTTCTTC. Its protein product is CASSRRSNSYNEQFF.

The chain couples TRBV6-1 to TRBJ1-2; 10 nucleotides agree with TRBD1. Germline loops: CDR1 MNHNS, CDR2 SASEGT. CDR3 length equals 13 residues. The ends lost 6 bases at V and 4 bases at J; junction bases unmatched: 2. CDR3 residues: CASSDRGPYGYTF. The CDR3 DNA reads as TGTGCCAGCAGCGACAGGGGGCCCTATGGCTACACCTTC.

The chain links TRBV13 to TRBJ2-7, with 7 positions matching TRBD1. This CDR3 is built from 16 residues. Germline V CDR1 and CDR2: PRHDT, FYEKMQ (reference sequence). Losses at the gene ends were 5 bases for V and 0 bases for J; bases not matched to a gene: 10. CDR3 amino acids: CASSIYGQVNSYEQYF. The CDR3 region has the DNA TGTGCCAGCAGCATCTATGGACAGGTCAACTCCTACGAGCAGTACTTC.

The chain is built from TRBV6-1 and TRBJ1-2, with D perhaps matching TRBD1 (5 bases). V lost 4 bases and J lost 2, with 8 bases in between. This CDR3 is built from 13 residues. CDR1 is MNHNS, CDR2 SASEGT, per germline. This CDR3 is CASSVTVNYGYTF. Here the CDR3 DNA reads TGTGCCAGCAGTGTGACAGTAAACTATGGCTACACCTTC.

This clone was detected once. The genes are TRBV5-1 and TRBJ2-3; the D is unclear. This CDR3 region has 12 residues. CDR1 SGHRS and CDR2 YFSETQ come from the germline V gene. V lost 1 base and J lost 6, with 6 bases in between. The chain's CDR3 is CASSLLGDTQYF. The DNA for the CDR3 is TGCGCCAGCAGCTTGCTGGGGGATACGCAGTATTTT.

The chain carries TRBV5-1 and TRBJ2-7; the D gene is possibly TRBD1 (5 bases). Deletions cut 3 bases from V and 1 base from J, with 11 bases between. The CDR3 totals 14 residues. Germline loops: CDR1 SGHRS, CDR2 YFSETQ. The CDR3 nucleotides are TGCGCCAGCAGCTCTGACAGTAATTCCTACGAGCAGTACTTC. Protein: CASSSDSNSYEQYF. Supplemented by reference TRBV5-1 and TRBJ2-7, the full variable domain reads KAGVTQTPRYLIKTRGQQVTLSCSPISGHRSVSWYQQTPGQGLQFLFEYFSETQRNKGNFPGRFSGRQFSNSRSEMNVSTLELGDSALYLCASSSDSNSYEQYFGPGTRLTVT.

The chain uses TRBV7-9 and TRBJ2-2; possibly TRBD1 for D (6 bases). From germline, CDR1 is SEHNR and CDR2 FQNEAQ (reference sequence). The CDR3 length is 16 residues. Trimming removed 7 bases from V and 4 bases from J, with 19 bases in between. CDR3 amino acids: CASTPQQGRTTGELFF. In DNA form, the CDR3 reads TGTGCCAGCACCCCGCAACAGGGTAGGACCACCGGGGAGCTGTTTTTT.

This chain joins TRBV2 and TRBJ1-5, with a tentative D call TRBD1 (5 bases). Germline CDR1 and CDR2: SNHLY and FYNNEI. The CDR3 covers 15 residues. Trimming removed 7 bases at V and 1 base at J, with 14 bases between. The CDR3 region has the DNA TGTGCCAGCACCCCGGGGGGGGGAAGCAATCAGCCCCAGCATTTT. Translating gives CASTPGGGSNQPQHF.

The chain recombines TRBV7-9 with TRBJ2-3; 7 bases map to TRBD1. The V gene's germline CDR1 is SEHNR and CDR2 FQNEAQ (reference sequence). The V segment lost 5 bases and the J segment 0 bases; nucleotides outside the gene matches: 5. This CDR3 has 15 residues. The CDR3: CASSLGTASTDTQYF. The CDR3 DNA reads as TGTGCCAGCAGCCTCGGGACAGCTAGCACAGATACGCAGTATTTT. The full variable domain, with the rest looked up from reference TRBV7-9 and TRBJ2-3, is DTGVSQNPRHKITKRGQNVTFRCDPISEHNRLYWYRQTLGQGPEFLTYFQNEAQLEKSRLLSDRFSAERPKGSFSTLEIQRTEQGDSAMYLCASSLGTASTDTQYFGPGTRLTVL.

The chain carries TRBV7-7 and TRBJ2-1; D gene uncertain. Trimming left V 5 bases short and J 4 bases short, with 15 bases between. Germline-derived CDR1 and CDR2 are SSHAT and FNYEAQ (reference sequence). This CDR3 is 15 amino acids long. The CDR3 DNA is TGTGCCAGCAGCATGGACCTTCTACGGTACAATGAGCAGTTCTTC. This sequence encodes CASSMDLLRYNEQFF.

The rearrangement joins TRBV6-5 to TRBJ1-4; TRBD1 might be the D (5 bases). This CDR3 comprises 14 residues. V was shortened by 6 bases and J by 5 bases, with 13 bases between the two germline ends. The germline V gene encodes CDR1 MNHEY and CDR2 SVGAGI. The CDR3, as DNA: TGTGCCAGCAGCCCGGGACGTAGGAATGAAAAACTGTTTTTT. Amino acid sequence: CASSPGRRNEKLFF.

The rearrangement joins TRBV7-2 to TRBJ2-1; 10 nucleotides agree with TRBD2. Losses at the gene ends were 1 base for V and 6 bases for J; bases not matched to a gene: 0. This CDR3 region has 14 residues. The germline V gene encodes CDR1 SGHTA and CDR2 FQGNSA. The CDR3 DNA follows: TGTGCCAGCAGCTTAGGACTAGCGGGCAATGAGCAGTTCTTC. Translation gives CASSLGLAGNEQFF.

This clone was found once. The germline gene is not matched at one end of the junction; a read error may be the cause. The CDR3 bases are TGTGCCAGCAGTCAAGAGAGGGTGGGATACTATGGCTACACCTTC. Protein product: CASSQERVGYYGYTF. V and J are TRBV4-2 and TRBJ1-2, with unresolved D. Per germline, CDR1 LGHNA and CDR2 YNFKEQ. The CDR3 spans 15 residues.

The V call is TRBV2, the J call TRBJ2-3; the D gene could be TRBD1 or TRBD2 (5 bases each). This CDR3 has 14 amino acids. Trimming removed 3 bases from V and 7 bases from J, with 14 bases in between. Germline CDR1 SNHLY, CDR2 FYNNEI. The CDR3 DNA reads TGTGCCAGCAGTGATGGTTGGGACGGTAATACGCAGTATTTT. Its translation: CASSDGWDGNTQYF.

This clone has more than one count but fewer than ten. The chain recombines TRBV10-1 with TRBJ2-6; D unresolved. V was shortened by 5 bases and J by 4 bases, with 6 bases between the two germline ends. Germline V gene lookup returns CDR1 WNHNN and CDR2 SYGVQD (reference sequence). The length of the CDR3 is 13 residues. This CDR3 is CASSPSGANVLTF. DNA of the CDR3: TGCGCCAGCAGTCCGTCGGGGGCCAACGTCCTGACTTTC.

The CDR3 protein is CASSLSLGEQFF. CDR3 sequence (DNA): TGCGCCAGCAGCTTGAGTTTGGGTGAGCAGTTCTTC. The V call is TRBV5-1, the J call TRBJ2-1; no firm D call. The CDR3 has 12 residues. Germline-derived CDR1 and CDR2 are SGHRS and YFSETQ. Between the trimmed V and J ends, which lost 1 base and 9 bases, there was a span of 8 bases.

The CDR3 DNA sequence: TGTGCCAGTAGTCCCGGGCCGATCAATCAGCCCCAGCATTTT. Residues: CASSPGPINQPQHF. The chain employs TRBV19 and TRBJ1-5; no definite D call. The CDR3 is 14 residues long. Germline CDR1 is LNHDA and CDR2 is SQIVND (reference sequence). The germline V and J ends were trimmed by 5 bases and 3 bases, with 11 bases remaining between them.